The present entry profiles one TCR beta chain with its context. Which antigen it targets is not known. Base-call qualities are not available, and no considerably larger clone is one nucleotide away. The library was made by the immunoSEQ multiplex PCR assay. The source is immuneACCESS, and TCRdb retained only in-frame sequences with V and J called. Part of the clones is not carried over; for the studies checked, unresolved V genes explain less than half of this, and the remainder is unexplained. The sample records tens of thousands of clones, about nine tenths of which are singletons. The top ten constitute under 3.5% of the sample. This entry comes from a study of T cell changes during pregnancy in multiple sclerosis (dated by TCRdb to between 2018 and 2020). About the study as a whole: Changes in the T cell repertoire over the course of pregnancy were examined in this study in women with multiple sclerosis.

The sequencing here drew on CD8+ T cells from peripheral blood mononuclear cells, taken before pregnancy. The clonotype comes from a female donor with multiple sclerosis, enrolled in a pregnancy study.

CDR3 reads: CASSVGQENTEAFF. The DNA sequence reads TGTGCCAGCAGTGTGGGACAAGAAAACACTGAAGCTTTCTTT. The chain is assembled from TRBV6-1 and TRBJ1-1; TRBD1 might be the D gene, on 6 matching bases. Reading from cysteine to phenylalanine, the CDR3 counts 14 amino acids. Only CDR3 DNA is held: 42 bases, read in frame from base 1. Looking up the germline V gene yields CDR1 MNHNS and CDR2 SASEGT. V is pared back by 4 bases and J by 2 bases, with 11 bases lying between the germline termini.